The 8 T cell receptor beta chains below all came from one sample that was sequenced in a study of Tregs in tolerant kidney transplant recipients. Related graft donors supplied nonmyeloablative bone marrow transplants, and mixed chimerism was transient. Sequenced by immunoSEQ multiplex PCR; TCRdb stores in-frame clones only, minus some. The table for this sample gives more than 11,000 clones. Here the sequenced sample was CD8+ T cells from blood (PBMCs), taken 6 months after the transplant. These receptors were obtained from a human patient who received a combined kidney and bone marrow transplant. Some T cells may possibly be graft donor cells.

Of note for this clone: The read ends 3 residues early relative to the CDR3; the germline J gene fills the gap. V usage is TRBV10-3 and J usage is TRBJ1-1, with D maybe TRBD1 (6 bases). This CDR3 region has 11 residues. Germline V gene lookup returns CDR1 ENHRY and CDR2 SYGVKD. The CDR3 DNA, read in part, is TGTGCCATCAGTGAAGGGGGAGAA. It is translated as CAISEGGE. Given in full, the CDR3 is CAISEGGEAFF.

CDR3 amino acids: CASSDNVGTGPTEAFF. The DNA read from the CDR3 is TGTGCCAGCAGTGACAATGTAGGGACAGGGCCCACTGAA. This chain uses TRBV6-4 with TRBJ1-1, with TRBD1 matching over 9 bases. The CDR3 end is not reached by the read, which stops 3 residues before it; the germline J gene fills it in. V lost 2 bases to trimming and J lost 4 bases; unmatched junction nucleotides: 8. This CDR3 has 16 residues. Germline values: CDR1 MRHNA, CDR2 SNTAGT.

Worth noting for this clone: The read terminates 3 residues before the CDR3 end, so the remaining end is supplied by the germline J gene. The V call is TRBV18, the J call TRBJ1-2, with D unresolved. CDR3 length: 15 amino acids. Germline CDR1 is KGHSH and CDR2 is LQKENI. The part of the CDR3 DNA that was read is TGTGCCAGCTCCCCAGCTCCAGGCTCCTACAATGAC. Translated, it gives CASSPAPGSYND. The CDR3 reads in full as CASSPAPGSYNDYTF.

Concerning this clone: The sequenced fragment ends 3 residues before the CDR3 boundary, so the rest is inferred from the germline J gene. The rearrangement links TRBV5-5 to TRBJ2-7; D may be TRBD2 (5 bases). Germline V lookup: CDR1 SGHKS, CDR2 YYEKEE (reference sequence). With 4 bases removed from V and 6 bases from J, the gap between germline ends came to 14 bases. This CDR3 is built from 13 residues. The CDR3 loop reads CASSSGGLGEQYF. The DNA read from the CDR3 is TGTGCCAGCAGCAGCGGCGGCCTCGGCGAG.

In regard to this clone: Read data end 3 residues before the CDR3 end; the end is taken from the germline J gene. The rearrangement joins TRBV29-1 to TRBJ2-5; 9 bases line up with TRBD1. The CDR3 consists of 15 residues. Looked up from germline, CDR1 is SQVTM and CDR2 is ANQGSEA. Trimming removed 1 base from V and 4 bases from J; junction bases left unmatched: 7. CDR3 bases read: TGCAGCGTTGAAGGGGACAGGGACGTGGGAGAGACC. It yields the protein CSVEGDRDVGET. The entire CDR3 protein reads CSVEGDRDVGETQYF.

About this clone itself: The sequenced fragment ends 3 residues before the CDR3 boundary, so the rest is inferred from the germline J gene. V usage is TRBV7-6 and J usage is TRBJ1-2, with TRBD1 as a possible D gene (5 bases). The CDR3 loop spans 16 amino acids. Per germline, CDR1 SGHVS and CDR2 FNYEAQ. The covered CDR3 bases are TGTGCCAGCAGCTTAGAATCGGGGGGGGGATCAGATACC. Protein: CASSLESGGGSDT. The full CDR3 sequence reads CASSLESGGGSDTYTF.

Details on this clone: The CDR3 end falls 3 residues outside the read, so it is completed with the germline J gene. J is TRBJ2-7 and V is TRBV20-1, with TRBD2 identical over 14 bases. The V segment lost 6 bases and the J segment 2 bases; nucleotides outside the gene matches: 9. The CDR3 is made up of 16 amino acids. Germline V CDR1 and CDR2: DFQATT, SNEGSKA (reference sequence). The CDR3 sequence: CSAEGLAGEIPYEQYF. The DNA read from the CDR3 is TGCAGTGCAGAGGGACTAGCGGGGGAAATACCCTACGAG.

In regard to this clone: The CDR3 is cut off 3 residues early in the read; its end comes from the germline J gene. V and J are TRBV7-2 and TRBJ2-2; D gene uncertain. The germline gives CDR1 SGHTA, CDR2 FQGNSA. The CDR3 runs 14 residues. CDR3: CASSLEAVHEKLFF. Partial CDR3 DNA: TGTGCCAGCAGCTTAGAGGCAGTCCATGAAAAG.